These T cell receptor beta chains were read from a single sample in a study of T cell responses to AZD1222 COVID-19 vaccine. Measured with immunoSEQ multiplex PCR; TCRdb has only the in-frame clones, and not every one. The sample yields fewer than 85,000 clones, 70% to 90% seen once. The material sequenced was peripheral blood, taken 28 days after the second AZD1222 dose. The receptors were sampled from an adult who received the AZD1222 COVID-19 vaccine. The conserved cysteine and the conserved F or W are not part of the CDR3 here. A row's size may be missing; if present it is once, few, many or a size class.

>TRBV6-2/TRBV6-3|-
ASSYPAGQPGGTEAF
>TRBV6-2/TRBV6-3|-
ASSYAQDYSNQPQH
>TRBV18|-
ASSPDTRTVGGYT
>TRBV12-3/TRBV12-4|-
ASSLERNYGYT
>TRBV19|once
ASSITGGVGPQH
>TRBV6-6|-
ASSYRVEQF
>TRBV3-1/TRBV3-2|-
ASSQVSTGVLGAGELF
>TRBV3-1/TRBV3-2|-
ASSLQGWNTEAF
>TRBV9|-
ASSGPVREAGYT
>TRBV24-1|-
ATSDGRTGNQPQH
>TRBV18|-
ASSPAGLTLGIGYT
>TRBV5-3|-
ARSFPPTENTEAF
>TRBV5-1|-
ASSLASTNEKLF
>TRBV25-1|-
ASSGVGELY
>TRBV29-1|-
SVSTGSVGTGELF
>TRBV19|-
ASSPTGGDTEAF
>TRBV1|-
TSSQVIQGHGYT
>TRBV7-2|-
ASRYRGEAF
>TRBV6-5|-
ASSYARGETQY
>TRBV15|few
ATGREYQPQH
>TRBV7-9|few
ASSLALSRGRDNEQF
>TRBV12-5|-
ASGRPRRYGQVERAVNEQF
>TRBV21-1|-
ASIETSGRSLGTGELF
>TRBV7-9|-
ASRNDGTVSDYT
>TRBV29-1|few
SCRQGLNSPLH
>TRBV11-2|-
ASSQWTSGIFTDTQY
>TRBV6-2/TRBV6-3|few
ASSLGRRTEAF
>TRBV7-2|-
ASSPPRNRPYGYT
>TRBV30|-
AWSVDRWRQPQH
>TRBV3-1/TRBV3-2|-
ASSHQGLYGYT
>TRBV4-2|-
ASSPQVGGAFYNEQF
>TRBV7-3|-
ASSLKLGAAGNTIY
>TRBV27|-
ASSSGGWNTEAF
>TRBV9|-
ASSVDRGRHTIY
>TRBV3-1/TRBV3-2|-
ASSPGLNSNQPQH
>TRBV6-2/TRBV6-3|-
ASSYDDREMGNQPQH
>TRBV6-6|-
ASSPGTEYGYT
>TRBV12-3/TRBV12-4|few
ASSLGAIYEQY
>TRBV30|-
AWNTRRAGGTDTQY